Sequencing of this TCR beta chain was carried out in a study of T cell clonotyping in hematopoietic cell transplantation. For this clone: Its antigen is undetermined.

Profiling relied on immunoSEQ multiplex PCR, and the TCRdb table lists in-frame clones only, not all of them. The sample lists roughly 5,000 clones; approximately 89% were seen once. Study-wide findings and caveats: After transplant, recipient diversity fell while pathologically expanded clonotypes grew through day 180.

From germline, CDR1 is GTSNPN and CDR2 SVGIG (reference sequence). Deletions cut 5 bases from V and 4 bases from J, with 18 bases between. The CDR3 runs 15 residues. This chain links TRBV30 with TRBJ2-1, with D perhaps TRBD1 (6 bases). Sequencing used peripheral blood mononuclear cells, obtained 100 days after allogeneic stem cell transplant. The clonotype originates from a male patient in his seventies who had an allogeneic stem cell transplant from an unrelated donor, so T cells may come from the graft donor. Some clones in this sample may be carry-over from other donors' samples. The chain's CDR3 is CAWDNPGTNYNEQFF. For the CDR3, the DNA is TGTGCCTGGGACAACCCCGGGACAAATTACAATGAGCAGTTCTTC.